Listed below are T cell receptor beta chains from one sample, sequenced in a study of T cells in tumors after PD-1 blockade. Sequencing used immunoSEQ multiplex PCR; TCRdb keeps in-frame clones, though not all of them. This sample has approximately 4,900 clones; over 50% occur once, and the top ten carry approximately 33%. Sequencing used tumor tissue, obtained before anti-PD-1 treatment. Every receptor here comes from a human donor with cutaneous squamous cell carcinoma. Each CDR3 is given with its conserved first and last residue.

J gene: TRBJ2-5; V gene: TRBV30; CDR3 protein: CAWSHGGAVETQYF
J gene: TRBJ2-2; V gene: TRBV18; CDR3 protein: CASSPPVGANTGELFF
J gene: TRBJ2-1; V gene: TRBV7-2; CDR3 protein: CASTLYNEQFF
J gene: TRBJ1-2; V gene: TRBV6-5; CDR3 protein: CASSYDQARLGYTF
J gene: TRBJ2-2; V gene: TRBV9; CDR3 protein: CASSGPSRRGRGELFF
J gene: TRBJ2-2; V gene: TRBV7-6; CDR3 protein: CASSRQGAGELFF
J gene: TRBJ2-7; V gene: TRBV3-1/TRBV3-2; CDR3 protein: CASSPRQGEGEQYF
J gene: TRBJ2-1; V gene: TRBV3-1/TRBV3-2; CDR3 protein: CASSVIRGQVYNEQFF
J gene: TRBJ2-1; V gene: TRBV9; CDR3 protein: CASSVREGRDEQFF
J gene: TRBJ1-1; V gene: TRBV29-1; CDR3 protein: CSAEGENTEAFF
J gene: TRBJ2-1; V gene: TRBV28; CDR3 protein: CASRTPAGVSYNEQFF
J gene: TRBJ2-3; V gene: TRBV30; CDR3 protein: CAERGRQYF
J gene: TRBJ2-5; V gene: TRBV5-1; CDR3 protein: CASSLGQSQETQYF
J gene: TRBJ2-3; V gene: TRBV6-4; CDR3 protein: CASSDSGATQYF
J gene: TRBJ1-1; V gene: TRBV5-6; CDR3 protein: CASSPDRGVTEAFF
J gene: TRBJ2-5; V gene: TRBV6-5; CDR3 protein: CASSYSNRNQETQYF
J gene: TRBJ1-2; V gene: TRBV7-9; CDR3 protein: CASSFDWDRGGYTF
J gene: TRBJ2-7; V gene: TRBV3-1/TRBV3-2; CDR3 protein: CASSHGSYEQYF
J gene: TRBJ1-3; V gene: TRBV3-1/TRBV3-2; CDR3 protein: CASSHSVHARNTIYF
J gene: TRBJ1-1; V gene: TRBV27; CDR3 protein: CASSPDRVEAFF
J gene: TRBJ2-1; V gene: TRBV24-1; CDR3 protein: CATSDPLAGDNEQFF
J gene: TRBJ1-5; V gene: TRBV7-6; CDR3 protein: CASSLALAGPQHF
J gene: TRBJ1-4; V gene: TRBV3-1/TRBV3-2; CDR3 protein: CASSQATGVNEKLFF
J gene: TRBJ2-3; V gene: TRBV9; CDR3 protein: CASSLGESHIYREGTQYF
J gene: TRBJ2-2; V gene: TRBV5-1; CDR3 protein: CASSAGSGTGGEGELFF
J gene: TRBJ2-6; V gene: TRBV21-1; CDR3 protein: CASSNESSGANVLTF
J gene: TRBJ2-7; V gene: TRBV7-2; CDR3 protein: CASSRTVGGGAYEQYF
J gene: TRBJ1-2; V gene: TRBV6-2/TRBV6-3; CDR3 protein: CASSSGGYTF
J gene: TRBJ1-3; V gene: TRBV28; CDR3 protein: CASSLVGTAGNTIYF